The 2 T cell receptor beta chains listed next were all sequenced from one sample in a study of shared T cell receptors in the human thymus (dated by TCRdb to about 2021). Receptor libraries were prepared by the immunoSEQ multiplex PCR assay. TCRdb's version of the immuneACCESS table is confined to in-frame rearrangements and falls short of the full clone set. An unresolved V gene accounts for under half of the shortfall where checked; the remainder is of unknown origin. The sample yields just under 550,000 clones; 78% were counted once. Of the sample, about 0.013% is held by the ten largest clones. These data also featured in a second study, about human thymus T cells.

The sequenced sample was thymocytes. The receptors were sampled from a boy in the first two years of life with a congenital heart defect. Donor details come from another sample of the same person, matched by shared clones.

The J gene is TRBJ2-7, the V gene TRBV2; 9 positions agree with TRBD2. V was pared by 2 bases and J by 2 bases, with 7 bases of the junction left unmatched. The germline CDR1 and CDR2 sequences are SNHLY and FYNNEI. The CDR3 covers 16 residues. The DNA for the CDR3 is TGTGCCAGCAGTGAAAGGGGCGGGAGGGCGGCCTACGAGCAGTACTTC. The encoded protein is CASSERGGRAAYEQYF. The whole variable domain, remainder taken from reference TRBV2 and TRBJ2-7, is EPEVTQTPSHQVTQMGQEVILRCVPISNHLYFYWYRQILGQKVEFLVSFYNNEISEKSEIFDDQFSVERPDGSNFTLKIRSTKLEDSAMYFCASSERGGRAAYEQYFGPGTRLTVT.

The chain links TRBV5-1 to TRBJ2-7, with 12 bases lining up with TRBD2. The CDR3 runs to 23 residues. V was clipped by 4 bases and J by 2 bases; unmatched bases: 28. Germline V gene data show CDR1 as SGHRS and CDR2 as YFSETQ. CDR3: CASSPTLGQVGLAGPGRPYEQYF. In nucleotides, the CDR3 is TGCGCCAGCAGCCCCACCTTGGGACAGGTAGGACTAGCGGGACCCGGGCGGCCCTACGAGCAGTACTTC.